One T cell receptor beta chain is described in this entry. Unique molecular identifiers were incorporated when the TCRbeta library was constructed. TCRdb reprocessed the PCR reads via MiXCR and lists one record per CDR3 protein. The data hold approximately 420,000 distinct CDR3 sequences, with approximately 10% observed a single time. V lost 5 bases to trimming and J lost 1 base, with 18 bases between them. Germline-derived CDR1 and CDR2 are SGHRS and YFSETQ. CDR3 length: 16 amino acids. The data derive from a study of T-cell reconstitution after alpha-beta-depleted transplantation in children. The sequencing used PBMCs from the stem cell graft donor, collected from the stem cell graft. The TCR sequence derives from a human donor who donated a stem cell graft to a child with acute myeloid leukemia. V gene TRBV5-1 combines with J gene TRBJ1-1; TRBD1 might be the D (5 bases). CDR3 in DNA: TGCGCCAGCAGGCCCCGGATGGGGACGGCGAACACTGAAGCTTTCTTT. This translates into CASRPRMGTANTEAFF.